The source of this T cell receptor (beta chain) is a study of CD8 T cells in ankylosing spondylitis. Via MiXCR, TCRdb re-called the 5' RACE reads, giving one row per CDR3 protein. The data contain 250,000 to 400,000 distinct CDR3 sequences, approximately 10% of them singletons. In its sample, this clonotype was seen many times. Trimming removed 5 bases from V and 10 bases from J, with 14 bases in between. The CDR3 runs 13 residues. This receptor was taken from a female donor with ankylosing spondylitis or in good health (not recorded which). The source material was blood, either unsorted or a sorted T cell fraction (not recorded which). The genes are TRBV12-3 or TRBV12-4 and TRBJ1-4; the D gene is possibly TRBD1 (6 bases). The CDR3 bases are TGTGCCAGCAGTCAGTCCAGGGGTTTAAAACTGTTTTTT. It encodes CASSQSRGLKLFF.